This T cell receptor (beta chain) was identified in a study of blood T cells in healthy people across ages. This clonotype was detected only a few times. The ends were cut back, 1 base at V and 4 bases at J, with 10 bases in the middle. The V gene's germline CDR1 is DFQATT and CDR2 SNEGSKA (reference sequence). The CDR3 loop spans 13 amino acids. A sample-barcoded 5' primer and a J-beta primer mix were used in a second PCR of roughly 6 to 11 cycles. Each CDR3 protein gets one entry after TCRdb re-called the 5' RACE reads with MiXCR. This table has fewer than 700,000 distinct CDR3 sequences, roughly 48% appearing once.

This sequence originates from a man older than 75 in good health. The sequenced material came from blood. The V gene is TRBV20-1, the J gene TRBJ1-2; TRBD1 is a possible D gene (5 bases). CDR3 sequence: CSARGGPSYGYTF. DNA for the CDR3: TGCAGTGCTAGAGGGGGACCGAGCTATGGCTACACCTTC.